One sample yielded the 5 T cell receptor beta chains listed below, sequenced in a study of OX40 agonist ivuxolimab in advanced cancers. Repertoires were generated with immunoSEQ multiplex PCR, while TCRdb's copy carries only in-frame clones and drops some. The sample yields about 120,000 clones, around 95% seen once. Sequencing was performed on CD4+ or CD8+ T cells sorted from blood, taken in a trial of the OX40 agonist ivuxolimab. These receptors originate from an adult with an advanced solid tumor such as melanoma, head and neck, liver or kidney cancer.

In this sample, this clone turned up once. The CDR3 DNA is TGTGCCAGCAGCCAAGATCGGGCAGGGTATGGCGAGCAGTACTTC. Its protein product is CASSQDRAGYGEQYF. The genes are TRBV14 and TRBJ2-7, with D possibly matching TRBD1 (5 bases). There are 15 residues in the CDR3. Germline-derived CDR1 and CDR2 are SGHDN and FVKESK. V was trimmed by 0 bases and J by 6 bases, leaving 15 bases between them. The complete variable domain, with remaining parts taken from reference TRBV14 and TRBJ2-7, reads EAGVTQFPSHSVIEKGQTVTLRCDPISGHDNLYWYRRVMGKEIKFLLHFVKESKQDESGMPNNRFLAERTGGTYSTLKVQPAELEDSGVYFCASSQDRAGYGEQYFGPGTRLTVT.

This chain links TRBV18 with TRBJ1-4, with TRBD1 matching over 8 bases. J was trimmed by 8 bases and V by 6 bases; bases with no gene match: 5. CDR1 and CDR2 (germline): KGHSH, LQKENI. The CDR3 is made up of 13 amino acids. The CDR3 loop is CASSDRGREKLFF. CDR3 bases: TGTGCCAGCTCCGACAGGGGTCGAGAAAAACTGTTTTTT.

The chain carries TRBV7-2 and TRBJ2-1, with D perhaps matching TRBD1 or TRBD2 (6 bases each). The ends were cut back, 5 bases at V and 0 bases at J, with 14 bases in the middle. The length of the CDR3 is 16 residues. Germline V gives CDR1 SGHTA, CDR2 FQGNSA. CDR3 sequence reads: CASSPEGGSSYNEQFF. The CDR3 nucleotides are TGTGCCAGCAGCCCTGAAGGGGGGAGCTCCTACAATGAGCAGTTCTTC.

The chain couples TRBV4-3 to TRBJ2-5; TRBD2 agrees at 12 bases. After removal of 1 base from V and 2 bases from J, the junction contained 14 bases not matched to a gene. The CDR3 is 20 residues long. Per the germline V gene, CDR1 is LGHNA and CDR2 is YSLEER. Here the CDR3 DNA reads TGCGCCAGCAGCCAAGGGACGGCTAGCGGGAGGGCCGAGATTCAAGAGACCCAGTACTTC. Encoded protein: CASSQGTASGRAEIQETQYF.

The chain links TRBV27 to TRBJ2-3; weak D call: TRBD1 (6 bases). CDR1 and CDR2 from the germline V gene are MNHEY and SMNVEV (reference sequence). This CDR3 comprises 16 residues. V lost 5 bases and J lost 2, with 17 bases in between. CDR3 region: CASSPRGWASTDTQYF. CDR3 bases: TGTGCCAGCAGTCCCAGGGGCTGGGCCTCCACAGATACGCAGTATTTT.